This T cell receptor (beta chain) was retrieved from a study of cytotoxic CD8 clonotypes in ibrutinib-treated CLL (dated by TCRdb to about 2021). For the wider study: In this cohort, 15 patients were treatment-naive and about a dozen were relapsed/refractory, while around 18 had unmutated IGHV. Longitudinal samples were available for about 30% of the roughly 90 trial participants. Response samples were taken after a median of around 13 months on treatment, ranging from about 6 to 40 months. Cryopreserved peripheral blood mononuclear cells were collected at three points: before therapy, at response, and at either sustained remission or disease progression. An average of approximately 260,000 productive templates and tens of thousands of productive rearrangements was obtained per sample. Responses were partial in roughly 25 patients and complete in 2; after median approximately 67 months follow-up, about 14 stayed in remission and roughly twelve progressed. Overall study results and their limits: Public clonotypes were rare and either shrank or stayed stable during treatment, and the rise in clonality at ibrutinib response reflected expansion of private clonotypes. Baseline clonality exceeded that of age-matched healthy donors and correlated strongly with circulating CD8+ T-cell counts. At ibrutinib response clonality went up, during sustained remission it held steady, and at progression it dropped back toward baseline. Sampling times were not matched between patients in sustained remission and patients whose disease was progressing, and lymph node repertoires were not examined.

Each clonotype received, on average, about 10x coverage in deep resolution sequencing performed on a MiSeq, where the target depth lay between 1 in 1 million and 1 in 200,000 T cells. The immunoSEQ hsTCRB Kit was used to generate the TCR beta libraries. Processing in the source paper ran as follows. ImmunoSEQ Data Assistant and ImmunoSEQ Analyzer were used for data analysis, and V, D and J genes were assigned according to IMGT definitions. Clonality, which ranges from 0 to 1, was calculated as one minus the normalized Shannon entropy of productive rearrangement frequencies. Public clonotype analysis was restricted to overrepresented clonotypes comprising at least 0.05% of each patient's repertoire. Some 12 age-matched healthy donor repertoires from immuneACCESS served as clonality controls. TCRdb limited this immuneACCESS table to in-frame rearrangements with V and J called. A share of clones is missing; checked studies link under half to unresolved V genes, and the rest is unexplained. That table furnishes V, J and clone size, whereas the DNA furnished D and trimming. Present in this sample are approximately 300,000 clones, just under 80% of which were seen just once. The top ten clonotypes cover about 6.7% of the sample.

Comment on this clone: The antigen it recognizes is unknown. No much larger clone is present one base from it, and per-base qualities are unavailable.

Inclusive of the bounding cysteine and phenylalanine, the CDR3 is 14 residues long. The sequence is cut down to CDR3 DNA, 42 bases in frame from base 1. The germline V gene (reference sequence) specifies SGHNT as CDR1 and YYREEE as CDR2. V and J are trimmed by 9 bases and 7 bases, and the gene matches miss 9 bases of the junction. Around 1.8 micrograms of genomic DNA were extracted from cryopreserved PBMCs for TCR beta library preparation. Longitudinal blood samples from CLL patients receiving ibrutinib monotherapy were subjected to high-throughput TCR beta sequencing. The patients took part in an open-label, single-center phase 2 trial of ibrutinib monotherapy.

This clonotype was obtained from a human donor with chronic lymphocytic leukemia. The chain uses TRBV5-4 and TRBJ2-1; TRBD2 lines up with 11 middle nucleotides. Sample: PBMCs, taken before ibrutinib treatment. The CDR3 corresponds to CATRLAGSKNEQFF. The DNA sequence is TGTGCCACCAGACTAGCGGGAAGTAAGAATGAGCAGTTCTTC.